The entry below gives a single T cell receptor (beta chain) sequence along with its context. These data are taken from a study of Ad26.COV2.S vaccination and SARS-CoV-2 variants. This CDR3 has 15 residues. V shed 5 bases, J shed 3 bases, and the junction held 7 bases outside the gene matches. Germline CDR1 reads MNHEY; CDR2 reads SVGAGI. Noted treatment: about 20 received Ad26.COV2.S at low or high dose, single or two shots; about 5 received placebo; per-sample allocation not given. Each sample was drawn 63 days after the first injection (of vaccine or placebo). Adults aged 18-55 years in Boston included the donor. Clones were sequenced by immunoSEQ multiplex PCR, and TCRdb holds only the in-frame ones, with some missing. The sample carries around 300,000 clones, about 88% recorded once.

The material was peripheral blood, obtained in a trial of Ad26.COV2.S vaccine versus placebo. This sequence originates from a person between 18 and 65 years old who received the Ad26.COV2.S COVID-19 vaccine or a placebo. The J gene is TRBJ1-1, the V gene TRBV6-5; 9 bases are shared with TRBD1. The CDR3: CASSPWDREDTEAFF. In nucleotides, the CDR3 is TGTGCCAGCAGTCCGTGGGACAGGGAGGACACTGAAGCTTTCTTT.